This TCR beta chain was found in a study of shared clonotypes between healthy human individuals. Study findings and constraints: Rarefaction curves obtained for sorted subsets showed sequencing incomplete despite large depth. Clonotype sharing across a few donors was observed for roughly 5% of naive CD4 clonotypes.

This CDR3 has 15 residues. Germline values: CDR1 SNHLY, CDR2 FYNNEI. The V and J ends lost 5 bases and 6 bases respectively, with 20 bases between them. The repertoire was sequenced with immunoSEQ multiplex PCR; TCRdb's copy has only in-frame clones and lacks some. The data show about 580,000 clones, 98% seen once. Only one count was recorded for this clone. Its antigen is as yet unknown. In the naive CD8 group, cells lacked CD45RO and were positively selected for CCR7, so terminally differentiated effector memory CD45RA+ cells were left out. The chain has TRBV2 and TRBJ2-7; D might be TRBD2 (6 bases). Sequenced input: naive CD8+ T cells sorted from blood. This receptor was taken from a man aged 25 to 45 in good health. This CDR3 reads CASSTPGRARGEQYF. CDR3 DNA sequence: TGTGCCAGCAGTACCCCGGGACGGGCGCGGGGCGAGCAGTACTTC.